What follows is one TCR beta chain and its context. The donors (healthy individuals) were bone marrow donors. This sample is part of a study of cytomegalovirus exposure and HLA in healthy donors. The PCR employed 60 Vbeta primers together with 13 Jbeta primers. Sequencing was performed with immunoSEQ multiplex PCR; in TCRdb, only in-frame clones are kept and a portion is missing. The sample includes 100,000 to 150,000 clones, roughly 82% seen only once; the top ten take about 5.8%. The CDR3 has 16 amino acids. Per germline, CDR1 SGHAT and CDR2 FQNNGV. The V segment lost 1 base and the J segment 4 bases; nucleotides outside the gene matches: 8.

This rearrangement joins TRBV11-2 to TRBJ2-7; 9 nucleotides match TRBD1. This receptor was taken from a man aged 18-30 years in good health and CMV-seropositive. Sequenced: PBMCs. CDR3: CASSLGYRDRDYEQYF. The CDR3 DNA follows: TGTGCCAGCAGCTTAGGATACCGGGACAGGGATTACGAGCAGTACTTC.